This T cell receptor (beta chain) was obtained from a study of blood T cell repertoires in COVID-19. Using immunoSEQ multiplex PCR, the repertoire was profiled, and TCRdb retains in-frame clones only, with some absent. Among 150,000 to 200,000 clones listed, 80% to 85% were seen once. CDR1 and CDR2 (germline): LGHDT, YNNKEL (reference sequence). The CDR3 sequence is 16 residues long. The ends were cut back, 4 bases at V and 2 bases at J, with 14 bases in the middle. The chain links TRBV3-1 (or the pseudogene TRBV3-2) to TRBJ2-2, with D possibly matching TRBD2 (6 bases). Input material: peripheral blood. This receptor was obtained from a woman in her 70s with COVID-19, enrolled during active disease. This chain's CDR3 is CASSPPPGLNTGELFF. The CDR3 region has the DNA TGTGCCAGCAGCCCCCCCCCGGGACTTAACACCGGGGAGCTGTTTTTT.